The rows below give T cell receptor beta chains drawn from one sample of a study of beta chain features in type 1 diabetes. Assay: immunoSEQ multiplex PCR; the TCRdb copy retains only in-frame clones and omits some. The repertoire includes hundreds of thousands of clones, around 15% of them detected once, and 0.03% to 0.04% sits in the top ten. What was sequenced was naive CD4+ T cells from blood. The origin of the receptors is a man aged 18 to 35 with type 1 diabetes. The CDR3 runs from the conserved cysteine through the conserved F or W. The D gene is left open where the match is weak. Only part of the rows carry a size: once, few, many, or a class if the clone is expanded.

d_call	j_call	clone_size	v_call	cdr3_nt	cdr3_aa
NA	TRBJ2-1	NA	TRBV13	TGTGCCAGCAGCTTATGGCATATGAGAGGGGGGGTTTTTTACAATGAGCAGTTCTTC	CASSLWHMRGGVFYNEQFF
NA	TRBJ2-1	NA	TRBV14	TGTGCCAGCAGCCCTCAGGTTGTTCCCTACAATGAGCAGTTCTTC	CASSPQVVPYNEQFF
TRBD1	TRBJ2-7	few	TRBV6-5	TGTGCCAGCTGCCCGGGACAGGGCTACGAGCAGTACTTC	CASCPGQGYEQYF
NA	TRBJ1-1	NA	TRBV25-1	TGTGCCAGCAGTGGGCCTGAAGCTTTCTTT	CASSGPEAFF
NA	TRBJ1-1	NA	TRBV5-1	TGCGCCAGCAGCTCCGCCGTGAACACTGAAGCTTTCTTT	CASSSAVNTEAFF
NA	TRBJ1-1	NA	TRBV13	TGTGCCAGCAGCTTACCCCGATCCGGGACTGAAGCTTTCTTT	CASSLPRSGTEAFF
TRBD1	TRBJ2-7	few	TRBV10-3	TGTGCCATCAGAGGACAGGGGGCCTACGAGCAGTACTTC	CAIRGQGAYEQYF
TRBD2	TRBJ2-1	NA	TRBV9	TGTGCCAGCAGCGTACCCAATCTTCGCGGGGGCTCCTACAATGAGCAGTTCTTC	CASSVPNLRGGSYNEQFF
NA	TRBJ2-2	NA	TRBV7-9	TGTGCCAGCAGTCGGGACTTTGGGGACACCGGGGAGCTGTTTTTT	CASSRDFGDTGELFF
NA	TRBJ1-6	NA	TRBV6-5	TGTGCCAGCAGTTCCCTAGAGGGAGAGTGGTCACCCCTCCACTTT	CASSSLEGEWSPLHF
TRBD2	TRBJ2-3	NA	TRBV10-3	TGTGCCATCAGCCCGACTAGCGGGGGGACAGATACGCAGTATTTT	CAISPTSGGTDTQYF
NA	TRBJ2-1	NA	TRBV5-4	TGTGCCAGCAGCTTGCCGGGACGGATTCCCGACAATGAGCAGTTCTTC	CASSLPGRIPDNEQFF
NA	TRBJ1-5	few	TRBV21-1	TGTGCCAGCAGCAAGGTTCAGGGAGAAAGCAATCAGCCCCAGCATTTT	CASSKVQGESNQPQHF
TRBD2	TRBJ2-5	few	TRBV7-2	TGTGCCAGCAGCCGGGGACTAGATGCAGAGACCCAGTACTTC	CASSRGLDAETQYF
NA	TRBJ2-6	few	TRBV4-3	TGCGCCAGCAGCCCCCTGATGGGGTCTGGGGCCAACGTCCTGACTTTC	CASSPLMGSGANVLTF
NA	TRBJ1-1	NA	TRBV15	TGTGCCACTCAGGGGAACACTGAAGCTTTCTTT	CATQGNTEAFF
NA	TRBJ2-7	few	TRBV9	TGTGCCAGCAGCCGCATTCCCACTCTATACGAGCAGTACTTC	CASSRIPTLYEQYF
TRBD2	TRBJ2-1	NA	TRBV5-6	TGTGCCAGCAGCTCTCTAGCGGGGGGCTACAATGAGCAGTTCTTC	CASSSLAGGYNEQFF
NA	TRBJ1-2	few	TRBV7-9	TGTGCCAGCAGCCAACGTGCGCAGGTTTTTTATGGCTACACCTTC	CASSQRAQVFYGYTF
TRBD1	TRBJ1-1	NA	TRBV6-6	TGTGCCAGCAGTCCGGGACAGGGGGGCACTGAAGCTTTCTTT	CASSPGQGGTEAFF
TRBD2	TRBJ2-3	few	TRBV5-1	TGCGCCAGCAGCTTGGAGGGACTAGCGGGGAGGGGAGATACGCAGTATTTT	CASSLEGLAGRGDTQYF
NA	TRBJ2-7	NA	TRBV30	TGTGCCTGGAGCCTTTCGGGGGAGCAGTACTTC	CAWSLSGEQYF
TRBD2	TRBJ2-3	few	TRBV5-4	TGTGCCAGCAGCTTGTCGGGAGGTCGCACAGATACGCAGTATTTT	CASSLSGGRTDTQYF
NA	TRBJ2-6	few	TRBV2	TGTGCCAGCAGTGAAGCGGACAACTCTGGGGCCAACGTCCTGACTTTC	CASSEADNSGANVLTF
NA	TRBJ1-1	few	TRBV13	TGTGCCAGCAGCTTAGGGCGGACGAACACTGAAGCTTTCTTT	CASSLGRTNTEAFF
TRBD1	TRBJ1-2	NA	TRBV15	TGTGCCACCCGGCAGGGGGCAGGCTATGGCTACACCTTC	CATRQGAGYGYTF
NA	TRBJ2-1	NA	TRBV7-2	TGTGCCAGCAGCCCAGACGTGATGGTCCCCTACAATGAGCAGTTCTTC	CASSPDVMVPYNEQFF
TRBD1	TRBJ2-3	few	TRBV7-2	TGTGCCAGCAGCTCGACCCCGGGACAGAGCACAGATACGCAGTATTTT	CASSSTPGQSTDTQYF
NA	TRBJ2-2	NA	TRBV30	TGTGCCTGGAGTGCACAGAACACCGGGGAGCTGTTTTTT	CAWSAQNTGELFF
TRBD1	TRBJ2-7	NA	TRBV15	TGTGCCACCAGCAGACAGGGGGCCAACGAGCAGTACTTC	CATSRQGANEQYF
NA	TRBJ2-1	few	TRBV4-3	TGCGCCAGCAGCCCAAAGGTAGGCGGGACAGTCTACAATGAGCAGTTCTTC	CASSPKVGGTVYNEQFF
TRBD1	TRBJ1-2	few	TRBV5-4	TGTGCCAGCAGCTTACAGGGGGTTGACTATGGCTACACCTTC	CASSLQGVDYGYTF
NA	TRBJ2-3	NA	TRBV7-3	TGTGCCAGCAGCTTAACGGATCGGCGGAGCACAGATACGCAGTATTTT	CASSLTDRRSTDTQYF
NA	TRBJ2-7	few	TRBV6-5	TGTGCCAGCAGCCTACAGGTCTCCTACGAGCAGTACTTC	CASSLQVSYEQYF
TRBD1	TRBJ2-1	NA	TRBV10-3	TGTGCCATCAGATTGGGACAGATGTACAATGAGCAGTTCTTC	CAIRLGQMYNEQFF
NA	TRBJ2-7	few	TRBV4-1	TGCGCCAGCAGCCGCTTTAGGGAAAACCACGAGCAGTACTTC	CASSRFRENHEQYF
NA	TRBJ1-6	few	TRBV7-2	TGTGCCAGCAGCGCCCGACAGAATTCACCCCTCCACTTT	CASSARQNSPLHF
NA	TRBJ2-1	NA	TRBV7-9	TGTGCCAGCCTGGGAGGCAATGAGCAGTTCTTC	CASLGGNEQFF
NA	TRBJ2-7	few	TRBV28	TGTGCCAGCAGTTCTCCAACCGGGACCTACGAGCAGTACTTC	CASSSPTGTYEQYF
NA	TRBJ2-7	few	TRBV30	TGTGCCTGGACCGGCGGGGGCCCCTACGAGCAGTACTTC	CAWTGGGPYEQYF
NA	TRBJ2-7	few	TRBV11-2	TGTGCCAGCAGCCCTTTTGGTCCGCAAGACAGGCGGTACTTC	CASSPFGPQDRRYF
NA	TRBJ1-6	NA	TRBV6-5	TGTGCCAGCAGTTACTCGGGAGAGTTAGGTTCACCCCTCCACTTT	CASSYSGELGSPLHF
NA	TRBJ1-1	NA	TRBV16	TGTGCCAGCAGCCAATATAACTCCAGGCAGAGGGGAACTGAAGCTTTCTTT	CASSQYNSRQRGTEAFF
NA	TRBJ1-5	few	TRBV9	TGTGCCAGCAGCGTAGAAGGGGCCTCCGGGCCCCAGCATTTT	CASSVEGASGPQHF
NA	TRBJ2-1	NA	TRBV5-1	TGCGCCAGCAGCTTCGCCGAGTACAATGAGCAGTTCTTC	CASSFAEYNEQFF
NA	TRBJ2-1	NA	TRBV10-3	TGTGCCACAAAGGAGCCCCCGGGCAATGAGCAGTTCTTC	CATKEPPGNEQFF